The rows below give T cell receptor beta chains drawn from one sample of a study of monozygotic twins with inflammatory bowel disease. TCRdb reanalyzed the 5' RACE reads and collapses them to one entry per CDR3 protein, without DNA. The listing contains 170,000 or so distinct CDR3 sequences. The sample taken for sequencing was blood. Source of these receptors: a human donor with ulcerative colitis or Crohn's disease, or a healthy co-twin of an affected twin (not recorded which). The CDR3 runs from the conserved cysteine through the conserved F or W.

j_call v_call cdr3_aa
TRBJ2-5 TRBV18 CASSPSSSSETQYF
TRBJ2-5 TRBV18 CASSPQQQETQYF
TRBJ1-5 TRBV20-1 CSATAGQDINQPQHF
TRBJ2-1 TRBV5-1 CASRGQWASGRLYNEQFF
TRBJ2-3 TRBV12-3/TRBV12-4 CASSPLTSGVSADTQYF
TRBJ1-2 TRBV10-2 CASSETTGAVEGYTF
TRBJ2-5 TRBV5-4 CASSPGPAQETQYF
TRBJ2-7 TRBV29-1 CSVEDRGQSYEQYF
TRBJ1-2 TRBV4-2 CASSQGVSAQGGYTF
TRBJ2-4 TRBV29-1 CSVEDRASAKNIQYF
TRBJ1-2 TRBV23-1 CASRKAPNYGYTF
TRBJ2-1 TRBV4-3 CASSQASYNEQFF
TRBJ1-5 TRBV7-8 CASSFPGSNQPQHF
TRBJ2-1 TRBV6-5 CASSYLKVQGRNEQFF
TRBJ2-7 TRBV10-3 CAISRGQTEQYF
TRBJ1-1 TRBV12-3/TRBV12-4 CASASPDRPLGTEAFF